This T cell receptor (beta chain) was sequenced during a study of blood T cell repertoires in COVID-19. Study at large: COVID-19 samples collected from the United States, Italy and Spain covered acute and convalescent phases. Sources were T cells, B-cell-depleted T cells, or PBMCs; the material itself was cDNA or gDNA.

Authors' analysis steps: Amplification with reference gene primers provided the estimates of nucleated cell counts. Only in-frame clones appear in the TCRdb table, and some are missing; sequencing was by immunoSEQ multiplex PCR. For V, J and clone size, that table is used; D and trimming come from the DNA. The sample yields about 140,000 clones, approximately 89% seen once. The germline V gene encodes CDR1 SGDLS and CDR2 YYNGEE. Trimming at V came to 2 bases and at J to 9 bases, leaving 2 bases not matched to a gene. The CDR3 extends over 12 amino acids. This clone occurred a few times. The sequence was collected from a woman between 45 and 65 years old with acute or convalescent COVID-19. V usage is TRBV9 and J usage is TRBJ2-1, with TRBD1 identical over 7 bases. The sequenced material came from peripheral blood. The CDR3 DNA sequence: TGTGCCAGCAGCGTTACAGGGGCTGAGCAGTTCTTC. Translated, it gives CASSVTGAEQFF.